This TCR beta chain was captured in a study of blood T cell repertoires in COVID-19. Profiling relied on immunoSEQ multiplex PCR, and the TCRdb table lists in-frame clones only, not all of them. The table has around 300,000 clones, 90% seen once. Germline trimming cut 1 base from V and 4 bases from J; bases unmatched to any gene: 6. Per germline, CDR1 LGHNA and CDR2 YSLEER. The CDR3 has 15 residues. The clonotype originates from a woman under 40 who had recovered from COVID-19. The chain links TRBV4-3 to TRBJ1-1; TRBD1 matches 7 bases. The sample consisted of PBMCs or T cells enriched from blood (not recorded which). The CDR3 spells CASSQAPQGVTEAFF. The CDR3, as DNA: TGCGCCAGCAGCCAAGCTCCCCAGGGGGTCACTGAAGCTTTCTTT.